The TCR beta chain under discussion was sequenced for a study of cytomegalovirus exposure and HLA in healthy donors. V was pared by 4 bases and J by 7 bases, with 9 bases of the junction left unmatched. Germline V gene data show CDR1 as ENHRY and CDR2 as SYGVKD. The CDR3 contains 16 residues. Researchers ran the PCR with 60 Vbeta and 13 Jbeta primers. The method was immunoSEQ multiplex PCR; TCRdb's version includes in-frame clones alone and lacks a portion of them. Among 95,000 to 150,000 clones listed, 80% to 85% were seen once. This clone was picked up a small number of times. The TCR sequence derives from a man aged 30-40 years in good health and CMV-seronegative. The J gene is TRBJ2-3, the V gene TRBV10-3; the match to TRBD2 covers 12 bases. Sequenced sample: PBMCs. Here the CDR3 reads CAISGTSGVGVNTQYF. The DNA for the CDR3 is TGTGCCATCAGTGGGACTAGCGGGGTGGGTGTAAATACGCAGTATTTT.